This passage covers 14 T cell receptor beta chains from one sample sequenced in a study of shared clonotypes between healthy human individuals. Selected positively for CCR7 and CD45RO-negative, naive CD8 cells excluded terminally differentiated effector memory CD45RA+ cells. The repertoire was sequenced with immunoSEQ multiplex PCR; TCRdb's copy has only in-frame clones and lacks some. The repertoire consists of millions of clones, with about 94% occurring once and the leading ten covering roughly 1%. Specimen: naive CD8+ T cells sorted from blood. These receptors came from a man aged 18 to 29 in good health.

This clone came up once. The rearrangement uses TRBV5-5 and TRBJ2-7, with D perhaps matching TRBD2 (5 bases). This CDR3 contains 14 residues. Germline CDR1 reads SGHKS; CDR2 reads YYEKEE (reference sequence). Trimming stripped 3 bases from V and 3 bases from J, with 13 bases between. CDR3 DNA sequence: TGTGCCAGCAGCTCAAGGGAGATTAACTACGAGCAGTACTTC. The encoded protein is CASSSREINYEQYF.

The chain recombines TRBV19 with TRBJ2-1; 9 nucleotides line up with TRBD2. The CDR3 totals 15 residues. The V segment lost 7 bases and the J segment 2 bases; nucleotides outside the gene matches: 6. The V gene's germline CDR1 is LNHDA and CDR2 SQIVND (reference sequence). The chain's CDR3 is CASKTTSGPYNEQFF. DNA for the CDR3: TGTGCCAGTAAAACTACTAGCGGGCCCTACAATGAGCAGTTCTTC.

Only a few counts were recorded for this clone. This rearrangement joins TRBV7-6 to TRBJ2-7, with no clear D. The V end was cut by 2 bases, the J end by 2 bases, with 13 bases between. This CDR3 has 15 amino acids. The germline V gene has CDR1 SGHVS and CDR2 FNYEAQ. CDR3 residues: CASSLSAQMAYEQYF. The CDR3, as DNA: TGTGCCAGCAGCTTATCTGCTCAAATGGCCTACGAGCAGTACTTC.

DNA for the CDR3: TGCGCCAGCAGCCCGGGAGGAGGCGGGGAGGGAACAGATACGCAGTATTTT. It yields the protein CASSPGGGGEGTDTQYF. The chain recombines TRBV4-1 with TRBJ2-3; 7 bases line up with TRBD2. Germline V gene lookup returns CDR1 MGHRA and CDR2 YSYEKL. The V segment lost 4 bases and the J segment 3 bases; nucleotides outside the gene matches: 13. The CDR3 runs to 17 residues.

V and J are TRBV25-1 and TRBJ2-5; D is undetermined. Trimming took off 8 bases at V and 3 bases at J, with 16 bases between the two ends. CDR3 length equals 14 residues. Germline V gives CDR1 MGHDK, CDR2 SYGVNS. DNA of the CDR3: TGTGCCAGCGCGCTGGACGAGCACGAAGAGACCCAGTACTTC. It specifies CASALDEHEETQYF.

This clone was recorded once. The rearrangement joins TRBV27 to TRBJ2-7; 8 bases are shared with TRBD2. V lost 7 bases to trimming and J lost 3 bases; unmatched junction nucleotides: 8. Germline V gives CDR1 MNHEY, CDR2 SMNVEV (reference sequence). This CDR3 has 14 amino acids. The chain's CDR3 is CASKVGRDYYEQYF. CDR3 DNA: TGTGCCAGCAAGGTCGGGAGGGACTACTACGAGCAGTACTTC.

V and J are TRBV11-3 and TRBJ2-1; 8 bases align to TRBD2. The J segment lost 4 bases and the V segment lost 8 bases, leaving 4 bases of the junction unmatched. The CDR3 totals 13 residues. The germline gives CDR1 SGHNT, CDR2 YENEEA. This CDR3 reads CASGTSGYNEQFF. DNA of the CDR3: TGTGCCAGCGGAACTAGCGGTTACAATGAGCAGTTCTTC.

The chain uses TRBV27 and TRBJ2-7; 9 bases align to TRBD1. Per germline, CDR1 MNHEY and CDR2 SMNVEV (reference sequence). This CDR3 region has 15 residues. The J segment lost 3 bases and the V segment lost 4 bases, leaving 7 bases of the junction unmatched. In DNA form, the CDR3 reads TGTGCCAGCAGTTGGACACAGGGGGCAGGCTACGAGCAGTACTTC. This translates into CASSWTQGAGYEQYF.

As to this clone: This CDR3 is also generated by other DNA sequences in the sample. V usage is TRBV7-3 and J usage is TRBJ1-1; weak D call: TRBD1 (5 bases). This CDR3 is built from 13 residues. Trimming cost V 1 base and J 5 bases, with 8 bases left between them. Germline CDR1 SGHTA, CDR2 FQGTGA. The CDR3 loop reads CASSLIGGTEAFF. The CDR3 nucleotides are TGTGCCAGCAGCTTAATCGGGGGGACTGAAGCTTTCTTT.

The chain links TRBV6-1 to TRBJ1-1; 10 bases are shared with TRBD1. Per germline, CDR1 MNHNS and CDR2 SASEGT. The CDR3 is made up of 12 amino acids. With 8 bases clipped from V and 3 bases from J, the junction kept 0 bases outside the gene matches. Here the CDR3 reads CASGQGDTEAFF. CDR3 DNA sequence: TGTGCCAGCGGACAGGGGGACACTGAAGCTTTCTTT.

The V and J genes are TRBV4-1 and TRBJ2-7, with D uncertain. V dropped 1 base and J dropped 1 base, with 14 bases sitting between them. This CDR3 region has 16 residues. CDR1 is MGHRA and CDR2 is YSYEKL in the germline V gene. The CDR3 region is CASSQVSPSGSYEQYF. The CDR3 nucleotides read TGCGCCAGCAGCCAAGTTAGTCCTAGTGGGTCCTACGAGCAGTACTTC.

V gene TRBV5-1 combines with J gene TRBJ2-7; D is undetermined. V was shortened by 0 bases and J by 10 bases, with 11 bases between the two germline ends. Germline values: CDR1 SGHRS, CDR2 YFSETQ. The length of the CDR3 is 12 residues. CDR3: CASSLGGAPQYF. CDR3 sequence (DNA): TGCGCCAGCAGCTTGGGCGGAGCCCCCCAGTACTTC.

The chain is built from TRBV28 and TRBJ1-5, with no clear D. The CDR3 loop spans 12 amino acids. Germline CDR1 and CDR2: MDHEN and SYDVKM. Trimming pared 7 bases from V and 5 bases from J, leaving 9 bases between. In nucleotides, the CDR3 is TGTGCCAGCAAGGACCCAGATCAGCCCCAGCATTTT. It yields the protein CASKDPDQPQHF.

The chain employs TRBV29-1 and TRBJ2-1, with TRBD1 matching over 8 bases. The junction had 6 bases not matched to a gene; V was cut back by 4 bases and J by 7 bases. Germline values: CDR1 SQVTM, CDR2 ANQGSEA. CDR3 size: 13 residues. The CDR3 DNA follows: TGCAGCGTTGTAGGACAGGGCTTAAATGAGCAGTTCTTC. Protein: CSVVGQGLNEQFF.